This TCR beta chain was documented in a study of T-cell reconstitution after alpha-beta-depleted transplantation in children (dated by TCRdb to 2016 to 2017). Regarding the study in general: The study quantitatively tracked T-cell immune reconstitution after TCRalphabeta/CD19-depleted allogeneic hematopoietic cell transplantation in children using TCR repertoire profiling.

Preparation of the library involved PCR. The sequencing machine was an Illumina HiSeq 2500. To normalize quantification of the TCRbeta repertoire, the TCR libraries were built with molecular barcoding that relied on unique molecular identifiers. TCRdb took the public reads, trimmed them with fastp at Q25, ran MiXCR for clone calling and kept in-frame beta chains. Duplicate CDR3 protein sequences are folded into a single record with the most common DNA and genes. A total of 300,000 to 400,000 distinct CDR3 sequences appear in this sample, 13% of them only once. Around 4% of the sample goes to the ten largest clones. This clonotype was observed many times. What antigen it recognizes has not been identified. Base qualities were left out, and no much larger clone turns up one base away. V lost 0 bases and J lost 6 bases; the stretch between them is 18 bases long. The CDR3 goes from the cysteine to the phenylalanine over 17 residues. Only the CDR3 DNA is retained, 51 bases long and in frame from the first base. According to the germline V gene, CDR1 reads SGHRS and CDR2 reads YFSETQ.

The starting material was PBMCs, obtained from the stem cell graft. The TCR comes from a human donor who donated a stem cell graft to a child with Fanconi anemia. The sequence joins TRBV5-1 to TRBJ2-2, with the identity of the D gene unclear. The bases are TGCGCCAGCAGCTTGGGGCAGCGAGACTTCATGTCCGGGGAGCTGTTTTTT. Translated, it reads CASSLGQRDFMSGELFF.